This T cell receptor beta chain stems from a study of identifying expanded T cells in peripheral blood. Findings and caveats of the study: Technical replicates showed about 1.1 changed clones; around 2 weeks roughly 16; four weeks 19. Roughly two-week clone count variance significantly increased as total template count grew.

In regard to this clone: Its antigen is unidentified.

Healthy donors had no documented immune events, such as infections, while sampled. Germline assignment: CDR1 LNHDA and CDR2 SQIVND (reference sequence). Between the trimmed V and J ends, which lost 5 bases and 5 bases, there was a span of 12 bases. The CDR3 loop spans 13 amino acids. Profiling relied on immunoSEQ multiplex PCR, and the TCRdb table lists in-frame clones only, not all of them. The sample lists about 110,000 clones, 88% occurring once. The J gene is TRBJ1-1, the V gene TRBV19, with TRBD1 as a possible D gene (5 bases). The sequencing input was blood. The sequence was collected from a person between 18 and 75 years old in good health. Written as DNA, the CDR3 is TGTGCCAGTAGTGAGGATCGGGGGACTGAAGCTTTCTTT. Protein product: CASSEDRGTEAFF.